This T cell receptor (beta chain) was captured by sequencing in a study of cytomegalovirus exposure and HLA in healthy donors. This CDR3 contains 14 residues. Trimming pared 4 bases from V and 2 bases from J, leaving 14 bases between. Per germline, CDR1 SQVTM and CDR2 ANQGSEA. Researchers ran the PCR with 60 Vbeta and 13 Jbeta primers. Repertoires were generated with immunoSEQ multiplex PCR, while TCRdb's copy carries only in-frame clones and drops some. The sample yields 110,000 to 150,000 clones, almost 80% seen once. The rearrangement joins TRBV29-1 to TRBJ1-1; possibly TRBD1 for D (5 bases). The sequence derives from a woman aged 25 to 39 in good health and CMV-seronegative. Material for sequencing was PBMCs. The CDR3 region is CSVVGPGGNTEAFF. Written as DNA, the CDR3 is TGCAGCGTTGTAGGTCCGGGGGGAAACACTGAAGCTTTCTTT.